This T cell receptor beta chain stems from a study of cytomegalovirus exposure and HLA in healthy donors. The ends lost 4 bases at V and 1 base at J; junction bases unmatched: 2. CDR1 and CDR2 (germline): MGHRA, YSYEKL. CDR3 length: 15 residues. The PCR contained 60 Vbeta and 13 Jbeta primers. The method was immunoSEQ multiplex PCR; TCRdb's version includes in-frame clones alone and lacks a portion of them. The table shows about 200,000 clones, with roughly 68% occurring only once. Study-wide findings and caveats: The productive fraction for most TCR beta V segments was about 90% or about 30% in an earlier analysis. An analysis was carried out at a later point. It showed that HLA-associated TCR beta chains were more clonally expanded than equally common non-associated chains.

As regards this clone: Its antigen remains unidentified.

The rearrangement joins TRBV4-1 to TRBJ2-7; TRBD2 agrees at 12 bases. The sequencing input was PBMCs. The sequence was collected from a woman in her 30s in good health and CMV-seronegative. This CDR3 reads CASSPSGRGSYEQYF. As DNA, the CDR3 is TGCGCCAGCAGCCCTAGCGGGAGGGGTTCCTACGAGCAGTACTTC.